The T cell receptor beta chain under discussion was sequenced for a study of blood T cell repertoires in COVID-19. Study-wide context: COVID-19 samples collected from the United States, Italy and Spain covered acute and convalescent phases. In each case, the material was cDNA or gDNA derived from T cells, B-cell-depleted T cells, or PBMCs.

The CDR3 consists of 15 residues. The trim removed 5 bases at V and 6 bases at J, leaving 7 bases unmatched. The germline CDR1 and CDR2 sequences are SGHAT and FQNNGV. Per the study methods: Amplifying reference gene primers gave estimates of nucleated cell counts. TCRdb's copy holds only in-frame clones and misses some; the assay was immunoSEQ multiplex PCR. For V, J and clone size, that table is used; D and trimming come from the DNA. The sample shows under 75,000 clones, around 93% of them seen only once. The clonotype originates from a man aged 50 to 60 with active COVID-19. This chain joins TRBV11-2 and TRBJ1-5, with 10 bases matching TRBD1. The sequencing input was peripheral blood. CDR3 bases: TGTGCCAGCAGCCTTGGACAGGGGGTTGGTCAGCCCCAGCATTTT. It specifies CASSLGQGVGQPQHF.